These 12 T cell receptor beta chains were all obtained from the same sample, sequenced in a study of T cell repertoires in cytomegalovirus infection. TCRdb re-called the reads with MiXCR, one entry per CDR3 protein. This table holds 640,000 or so distinct CDR3 sequences, about 30% found once. For these TCRs, the target antigens are not known. This material consisted of cultured PBMCs, taken from culture after CMV antigen stimulation. Receptors were obtained from a human donor in good health (CMV status not recorded). Some clones in this sample may be carry-over from other donors' samples.

This clonotype has a handful of counts. V is TRBV7-9 and J is TRBJ2-7, with D maybe TRBD2 (6 bases). The CDR3 is 14 amino acids. Trimming shortened V by 5 bases and J by 3 bases, and 14 bases separated the two germline ends. Germline CDR1 reads SEHNR; CDR2 reads FQNEAQ (reference sequence). For the CDR3, the DNA is TGTGCCAGCAGCCCTGGGAGGCTCAACTACGAGCAGTACTTC. Protein sequence: CASSPGRLNYEQYF.

CDR3 region: CASSPFGNTIYF. DNA for the CDR3: TGTGCCAGCAGTCCTTTTGGAAACACCATATATTTT. The rearrangement uses TRBV12-3 or TRBV12-4 and TRBJ1-3, with D uncertain. This CDR3 region has 12 residues. The germline V and J ends were trimmed by 5 bases and 3 bases, with 5 bases remaining between them.

The chain links TRBV7-2 to TRBJ2-2; weak D call: TRBD2 (6 bases). Trimming removed 2 bases from V and 7 bases from J, with 14 bases in between. Germline CDR1 reads SGHTA; CDR2 reads FQGNSA. The CDR3 covers 15 residues. The CDR3 region has the DNA TGTGCCAGCAGCTTACGACTAGGATCGGTCGGGGAGCTGTTTTTT. Translated, it gives CASSLRLGSVGELFF.

The rearrangement joins TRBV19 to TRBJ2-1; D is perhaps TRBD1 or TRBD2 (5 bases each). The CDR3 extends over 18 amino acids. Germline loops: CDR1 LNHDA, CDR2 SQIVND (reference sequence). V was shortened by 11 bases and J by 6 bases, with 32 bases between the two germline ends. The CDR3, as DNA: TGTGCCGAAAGGGTGGGTCAGGGTAGGGACCCGGCCCTCAATGAGCAGTTCTTC. Its protein product is CAERVGQGRDPALNEQFF.

The J gene is TRBJ2-1, the V gene TRBV7-6; D may be TRBD1 (6 bases). V lost 9 bases and J lost 0, with 12 bases in between. The germline gives CDR1 SGHVS, CDR2 FNYEAQ. The CDR3 contains 14 residues. The CDR3 DNA sequence: TGTGCCAGTTCTACAGGGAGCTCCTACAATGAGCAGTTCTTC. Translation gives CASSTGSSYNEQFF. Filled out from reference TRBV7-6 and TRBJ2-1, the complete variable domain reads GAGVSQSPRYKVTKRGQDVALRCDPISGHVSLYWYRQALGQGPEFLTYFNYEAQQDKSGLPNDRFSAERPEGSISTLTIQRTEQRDSAMYRCASSTGSSYNEQFFGPGTRLTVL.

The sample holds a few counts of this clonotype. V is TRBV6-1 and J is TRBJ1-1; 7 bases map to TRBD1. Losses at the gene ends were 7 bases for V and 4 bases for J; bases not matched to a gene: 9. Germline V CDR1 and CDR2: MNHNS, SASEGT. The CDR3 runs 14 residues. The CDR3 region is CASTKDRSRTEAFF. In nucleotides, the CDR3 is TGTGCCAGCACTAAGGACAGGAGCCGCACTGAAGCTTTCTTT.

This clonotype appeared a single time. The gene calls are TRBV12-3 or TRBV12-4 and TRBJ1-5; D unresolved. V shed 6 bases and J shed 6 bases, with 21 bases lying between them. This CDR3 contains 16 residues. The DNA for the CDR3 is TGTGCCAGCAGCTTCCGGCTACAAGTTCCTGGTCAGCCCCAGCATTTT. It yields the protein CASSFRLQVPGQPQHF.

The gene calls are TRBV6-1 and TRBJ2-1, with TRBD1 matching over 9 bases. V lost 8 bases and J lost 8; bases outside the gene matches: 10. The CDR3 is made up of 14 amino acids. Per germline, CDR1 MNHNS and CDR2 SASEGT. The CDR3 loop is CASGRTGESDEQFF. The CDR3 DNA sequence: TGTGCCAGCGGACGGACAGGGGAGTCCGATGAGCAGTTCTTC.

Many counts were recorded for this clonotype. J is TRBJ1-4 and V is TRBV7-2; maybe TRBD1 (6 bases). The CDR3 covers 14 residues. V was clipped by 1 base and J by 9 bases, with 12 bases between them. Germline V gene sequence: CDR1 SGHTA, CDR2 FQGNSA. The CDR3 sequence: CASSLGQGTQKLFF. The CDR3 nucleotides are TGTGCCAGCAGCTTAGGCCAGGGGACGCAAAAACTGTTTTTT.

This clonotype occurred a few times. This rearrangement joins TRBV6-5 to TRBJ1-6; D unclear. Trimming cost V 6 bases and J 4 bases, with 19 bases left between them. There are 17 residues in the CDR3. Germline loops: CDR1 MNHEY, CDR2 SVGAGI. As DNA, the CDR3 is TGTGCCAGCAGCCGCCACCCGGACGCAGGATATAATTCACCCCTCCACTTT. It encodes CASSRHPDAGYNSPLHF.

The chain has TRBV5-4 and TRBJ2-1, with a tentative D call TRBD2 (7 bases). V lost 2 bases, J lost 8 bases, and 14 bases lay in between. This CDR3 has 14 residues. Germline CDR1 is SGHNT and CDR2 is YYREEE (reference sequence). This CDR3 reads CASSFRGAGDEQFF. The CDR3, as DNA: TGTGCCAGCAGCTTTCGGGGGGCGGGGGATGAGCAGTTCTTC.

This clonotype was picked up a small number of times. The CDR3 DNA is TGCGCCAGCAGCCAAGCTGAGCAGACCTACGAGCAGTACTTC. This sequence encodes CASSQAEQTYEQYF. This sequence joins TRBV4-1 and TRBJ2-7; no firm D call. The CDR3 runs to 14 residues. Trimming pared 1 base from V and 2 bases from J, leaving 9 bases between. Germline values: CDR1 MGHRA, CDR2 YSYEKL.